This T cell receptor beta chain was identified during a study of T cell responses to AZD1222 COVID-19 vaccine. Trimming shortened V by 9 bases and J by 0 bases, and 11 bases separated the two germline ends. CDR3 size: 13 residues. Germline CDR1 is MNHEY and CDR2 is SVGAGI. Points on this clone: Its antigen is as yet unknown.

Profiled with immunoSEQ multiplex PCR; TCRdb holds only in-frame clones, not every one. The table shows around 150,000 clones, with around 89% occurring only once. Study findings and constraints: There were vaccine-associated CD4 TCRs across spike, dominant at 160-218 and 743-854.

The clonotype comes from an adult in good health. The genes are TRBV6-5 and TRBJ1-1; D gene ambiguous. The sequencing here drew on peripheral blood, taken on day 0 of MenACWY control vaccination. This chain's CDR3 is CASRDNLNTEAFF. CDR3 nucleotides: TGTGCCAGTCGAGACAACTTGAACACTGAAGCTTTCTTT.